This record looks at one T cell receptor beta chain sequence and its context. A read error may be the cause here, since a much bigger clone is one base away. Unique molecular identifiers were built into the TCRbeta library. One entry per CDR3 protein, called by TCRdb with MiXCR from the PCR reads. The table shows 400,000 to 500,000 distinct CDR3 sequences, with roughly a tenth occurring only once. The record originates from a study of T-cell reconstitution after alpha-beta-depleted transplantation in children. This receptor was obtained from a human donor who donated a stem cell graft to a child with acute myeloid leukemia. Sequencing was performed on PBMCs from the stem cell graft donor, taken from the stem cell graft.

The DNA of the CDR3 is TGTGTCAGCATCGAGGGATACGACAATGAGCAGTTCTTC. Protein sequence: CVSIEGYDNEQFF. The rearrangement joins TRBV7-9 to TRBJ2-1; D may be TRBD2 (5 bases). CDR1 and CDR2 from the germline V gene are SEHNR and FQNEAQ (reference sequence). The CDR3 runs 13 residues.